The present T cell receptor beta chain was sequenced within a study of vaccination effects on CD4 cells after COVID-19. Regarding the study as a whole: Clones arising from infection and from vaccination showed marked clonal contraction late after vaccination.

Sequencing was performed with immunoSEQ multiplex PCR; in TCRdb, only in-frame clones are kept and a portion is missing. The repertoire holds 35,000 to 50,000 clones, with around three quarters as singletons. Germline CDR1 reads MNHNY; CDR2 reads SVGAGI (reference sequence). The CDR3 length is 15 residues. The V gene lost 2 bases and the J gene lost 6 bases, with 14 bases spanning the gap. As regards this clone: The antigen remains unidentified.

Expansion with viral peptide pools was applied to antigen-specific CD4+ T cells by the ViraFEST assay prior to sequencing. CD4+ T cell isolation took place after 10 days of culture. Neither prior SARS-CoV-2 infection nor positive nucleocapsid antibodies were present in the vaccine recipients. Cultures had half their medium replaced with IL-2 medium on days 3 and 7. The sequencing here drew on CD4+ T cells from PBMCs cultured with SARS-CoV-2 spike peptides, taken before COVID-19 vaccination. The V and J genes are TRBV6-6 and TRBJ1-5; D remains unclear. The clonotype comes from a human donor who received a COVID-19 vaccine. CDR3 DNA: TGTGCCAGCAGTTACCCCGGAGGGATCGGTCAGCCCCAGCATTTT. Translating it yields CASSYPGGIGQPQHF.